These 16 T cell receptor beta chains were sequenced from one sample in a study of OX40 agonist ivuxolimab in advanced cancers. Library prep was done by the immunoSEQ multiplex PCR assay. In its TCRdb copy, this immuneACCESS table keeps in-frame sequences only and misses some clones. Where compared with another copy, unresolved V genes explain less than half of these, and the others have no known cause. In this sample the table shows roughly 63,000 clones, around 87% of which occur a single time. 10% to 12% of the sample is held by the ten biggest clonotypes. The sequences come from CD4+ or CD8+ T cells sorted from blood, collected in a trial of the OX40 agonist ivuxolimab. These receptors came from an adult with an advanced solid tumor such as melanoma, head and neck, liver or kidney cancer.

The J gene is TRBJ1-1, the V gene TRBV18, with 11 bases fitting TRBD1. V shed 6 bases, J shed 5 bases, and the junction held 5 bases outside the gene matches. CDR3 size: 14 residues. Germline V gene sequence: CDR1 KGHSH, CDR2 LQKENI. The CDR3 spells CASSLDRGLTEAFF. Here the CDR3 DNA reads TGTGCCAGCTCCTTGGACAGGGGGCTTACTGAAGCTTTCTTT.

CDR3 region: CASSRQGGGYNEQFF. CDR3 sequence (DNA): TGTGCCAGCAGCCGACAGGGAGGGGGTTACAATGAGCAGTTCTTC. The chain links TRBV6-5 to TRBJ2-1; D possibly matches TRBD1 or TRBD2 (7 bases each). Trimming pared 6 bases from V and 4 bases from J, leaving 16 bases between. Germline V CDR1 and CDR2: MNHEY, SVGAGI. The CDR3 extends over 15 amino acids.

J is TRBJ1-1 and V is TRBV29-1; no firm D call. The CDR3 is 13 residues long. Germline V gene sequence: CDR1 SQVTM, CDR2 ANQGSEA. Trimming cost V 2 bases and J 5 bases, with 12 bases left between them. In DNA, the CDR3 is TGCAGCGTTGAAACAGATCAACTGACTGAAGCTTTCTTT. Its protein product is CSVETDQLTEAFF.

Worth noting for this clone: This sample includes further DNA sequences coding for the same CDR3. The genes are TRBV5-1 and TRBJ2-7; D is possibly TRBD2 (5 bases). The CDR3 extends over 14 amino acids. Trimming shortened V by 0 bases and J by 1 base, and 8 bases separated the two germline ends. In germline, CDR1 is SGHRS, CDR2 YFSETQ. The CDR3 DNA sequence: TGCGCCAGCAGCTTGGATCGGGGTTCCTACGAGCAGTACTTC. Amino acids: CASSLDRGSYEQYF.

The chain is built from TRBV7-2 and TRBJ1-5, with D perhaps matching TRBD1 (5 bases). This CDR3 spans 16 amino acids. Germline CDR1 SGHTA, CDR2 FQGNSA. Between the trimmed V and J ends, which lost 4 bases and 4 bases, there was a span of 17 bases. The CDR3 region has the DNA TGTGCCAGCAGCTCAACTTTGGGGGTAAGAAATCAGCCCCAGCATTTT. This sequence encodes CASSSTLGVRNQPQHF. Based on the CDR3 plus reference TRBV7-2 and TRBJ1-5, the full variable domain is GAGVSQSPSNKVTEKGKDVELRCDPISGHTALYWYRQSLGQGLEFLIYFQGNSAPDKSGLPSDRFSAERTGGSVSTLTIQRTQQEDSAVYLCASSSTLGVRNQPQHFGDGTRLSIL.

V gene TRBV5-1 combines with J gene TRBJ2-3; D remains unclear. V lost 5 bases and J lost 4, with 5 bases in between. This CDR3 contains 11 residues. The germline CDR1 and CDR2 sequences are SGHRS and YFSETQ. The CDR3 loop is CASRSSDTQYF. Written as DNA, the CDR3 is TGCGCCAGCAGGAGTTCAGATACGCAGTATTTT.

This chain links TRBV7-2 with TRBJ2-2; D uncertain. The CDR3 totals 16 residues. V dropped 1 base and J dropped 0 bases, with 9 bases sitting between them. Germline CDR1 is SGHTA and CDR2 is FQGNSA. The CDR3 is CASSLVVYPNTGELFF. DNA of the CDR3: TGTGCCAGCAGCTTAGTAGTATATCCGAACACCGGGGAGCTGTTTTTT.

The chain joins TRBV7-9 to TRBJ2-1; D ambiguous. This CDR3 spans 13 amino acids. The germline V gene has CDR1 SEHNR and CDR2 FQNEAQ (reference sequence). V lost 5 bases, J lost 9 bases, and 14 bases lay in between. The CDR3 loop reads CASSPPSLSEQFF. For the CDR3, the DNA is TGTGCCAGCAGCCCCCCGTCCTTGAGTGAGCAGTTCTTC. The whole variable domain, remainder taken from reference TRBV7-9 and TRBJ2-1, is DTGVSQNPRHKITKRGQNVTFRCDPISEHNRLYWYRQTLGQGPEFLTYFQNEAQLEKSRLLSDRFSAERPKGSFSTLEIQRTEQGDSAMYLCASSPPSLSEQFFGPGTRLTVL.

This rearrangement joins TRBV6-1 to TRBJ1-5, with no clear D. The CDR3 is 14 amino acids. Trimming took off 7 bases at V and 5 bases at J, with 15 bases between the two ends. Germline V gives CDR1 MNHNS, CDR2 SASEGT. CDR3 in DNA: TGTGCCAGCACTCAAGGGAGGGTCCATCAGCCCCAGCATTTT. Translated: CASTQGRVHQPQHF.

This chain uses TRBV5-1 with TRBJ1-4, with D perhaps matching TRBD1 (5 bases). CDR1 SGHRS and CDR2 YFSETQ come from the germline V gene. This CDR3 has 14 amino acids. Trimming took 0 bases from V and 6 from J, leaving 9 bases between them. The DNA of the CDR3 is TGCGCCAGCAGCTTGGCTCAGGGCGATGAAAAACTGTTTTTT. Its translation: CASSLAQGDEKLFF.

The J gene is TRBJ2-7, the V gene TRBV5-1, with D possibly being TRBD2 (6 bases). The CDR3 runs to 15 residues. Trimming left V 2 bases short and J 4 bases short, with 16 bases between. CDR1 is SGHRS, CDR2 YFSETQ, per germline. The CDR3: CASSFRDLGIYEQYF. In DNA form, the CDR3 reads TGCGCCAGCAGCTTCCGGGACTTGGGAATTTACGAGCAGTACTTC. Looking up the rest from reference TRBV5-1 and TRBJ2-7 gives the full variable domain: KAGVTQTPRYLIKTRGQQVTLSCSPISGHRSVSWYQQTPGQGLQFLFEYFSETQRNKGNFPGRFSGRQFSNSRSEMNVSTLELGDSALYLCASSFRDLGIYEQYFGPGTRLTVT.

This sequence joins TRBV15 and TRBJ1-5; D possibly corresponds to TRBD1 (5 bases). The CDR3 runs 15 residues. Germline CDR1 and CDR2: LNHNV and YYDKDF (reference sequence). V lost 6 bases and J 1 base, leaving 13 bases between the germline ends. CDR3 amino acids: CATRNGGGSNQPQHF. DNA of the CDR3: TGTGCCACCAGAAACGGGGGGGGAAGCAATCAGCCCCAGCATTTT.

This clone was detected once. DNA of the CDR3: TGTGCCAGCAGTGACTCCCCACTGGGCTTGGACACTGAAGCTTTCTTT. Its translation is CASSDSPLGLDTEAFF. The genes are TRBV6-4 and TRBJ1-1; no clear D. Trimming pared 0 bases from V and 3 bases from J, leaving 14 bases between. This CDR3 is built from 16 residues. CDR1 and CDR2 from the germline V gene are MRHNA and SNTAGT.

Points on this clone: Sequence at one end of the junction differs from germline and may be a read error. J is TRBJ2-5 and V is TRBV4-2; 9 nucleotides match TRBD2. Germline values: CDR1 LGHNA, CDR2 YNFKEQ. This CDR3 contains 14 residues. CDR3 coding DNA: TGTGCCAGCAGCCAAGATAGACGCGGGAGGGCCTTAGACTTC. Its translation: CASSQDRRGRALDF.

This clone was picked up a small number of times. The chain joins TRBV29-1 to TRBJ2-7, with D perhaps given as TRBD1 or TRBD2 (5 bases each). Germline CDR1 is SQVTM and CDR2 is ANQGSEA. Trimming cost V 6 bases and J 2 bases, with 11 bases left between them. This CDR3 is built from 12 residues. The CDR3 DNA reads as TGCAGCGTCAACGGGGCGACCTACGAGCAGTACTTC. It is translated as CSVNGATYEQYF.

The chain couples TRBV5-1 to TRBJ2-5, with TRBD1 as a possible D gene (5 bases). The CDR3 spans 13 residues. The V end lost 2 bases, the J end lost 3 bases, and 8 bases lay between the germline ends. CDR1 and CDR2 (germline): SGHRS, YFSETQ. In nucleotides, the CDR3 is TGCGCCAGCAGCTTAGGGGTGGAAGAGACCCAGTACTTC. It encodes CASSLGVEETQYF.